This T cell receptor beta chain stems from a study of post-analysis software for immune sequencing data. Study-wide results and caveats: TRBV5-6, TRBV5-1 and TRBV20-1 belonged to a set of about 5 TRBV segments that were more frequent in patients than controls.

Included in the TCR beta cDNA libraries were unique molecular identifiers. TCRdb reprocessed the PCR reads with MiXCR, giving one entry per CDR3 protein. The sample includes over 150,000 distinct CDR3 sequences, roughly 31% of them seen just once. CDR3 length equals 19 residues. With V trimmed by 2 bases and J by 0 bases, 14 bases remained unmatched. Germline CDR1 SQVTM, CDR2 ANQGSEA. In its sample, this clonotype was seen many times. Antigen unknown. Sequenced: blood. The genes are TRBV29-1 and TRBJ2-3; TRBD2 agrees at 10 bases. This receptor was taken from a girl between 5 and 17 years old with multiple sclerosis. The CDR3 coding sequence is TGCAGCGTTGAAAGGGGAGGAGGGACTAGCGCCTCAAGCACAGATACGCAGTATTTT. It codes for CSVERGGGTSASSTDTQYF.